These 27 T cell receptor beta chains came from one sample sequenced in a study of molecular identifiers for immune sequencing clone quantification. MiXCR, applied by TCRdb to the PCR reads, yields one record per CDR3 protein. The sample has tens of thousands of distinct CDR3 sequences; around a fifth are singletons. The sample comprised naive CD8+ T cells from blood, with Jurkat cell RNA spiked in. Subset here: FACS-sorted CD8+CD4-CCR7+CD45RA+ naive T cells. The source is a human donor in good health. Some libraries in this study had Jurkat cell RNA spiked in.

Ten or more counts support this clonotype. CDR3 coding DNA: TGCGCCAGCAGCCAAGGATCGGCCGGGGAAACTTACTCTGGAAACACCATATATTTT. Encoded protein: CASSQGSAGETYSGNTIYF. The chain recombines TRBV4-3 with TRBJ1-3; D unresolved. Germline lookup yields CDR1 LGHNA and CDR2 YSLEER. This CDR3 spans 19 amino acids. The ends were cut back, 1 base at V and 0 bases at J, with 19 bases in the middle.

The chain is built from TRBV6-2 or TRBV6-3 and TRBJ1-5; weak D call: TRBD1 (5 bases). Germline V gene sequence: CDR1 MNHEY, CDR2 SVGEGT. Trimming took 2 bases from V and 3 from J, leaving 8 bases between them. There are 14 residues in the CDR3. The CDR3 DNA reads TGTGCCAGCAGTTACGGAGGGGTCAATCAGCCCCAGCATTTT. It specifies CASSYGGVNQPQHF.

Points on this clonotype: One junction end disagrees with the germline gene, perhaps due to a read error. This sequence joins TRBV14 and TRBJ2-7, with TRBD2 identical over 10 bases. This CDR3 comprises 15 residues. The V gene's germline CDR1 is SGHDN and CDR2 FVKESK. The CDR3 region has the DNA TGTGTCAGCAGCCAAGGCAGCGGGGGGGGGTACGAGCAGTACTTC. It yields the protein CVSSQGSGGGYEQYF.

This clonotype was recorded many times. The chain uses TRBV29-1 and TRBJ2-1, with 8 bases identical to TRBD1. From germline, CDR1 is SQVTM and CDR2 ANQGSEA. J lost 5 bases, V lost 3 bases, and 6 bases had no gene match. This CDR3 is 14 amino acids long. CDR3 loop: CSVEDRAPDNEQFF. The CDR3 DNA reads as TGCAGCGTTGAGGACAGGGCTCCCGACAATGAGCAGTTCTTC.

This clonotype occurred many times. The chain links TRBV19 to TRBJ2-7; 8 nucleotides line up with TRBD1. From germline, CDR1 is LNHDA and CDR2 SQIVND (reference sequence). The trim removed 3 bases at V and 1 base at J, leaving 5 bases unmatched. The CDR3 extends over 15 amino acids. The CDR3 DNA sequence: TGTGCCAGTAGTATCGGACAGGGCATATCCTACGAGCAGTACTTC. It encodes CASSIGQGISYEQYF.

Concerning this clonotype itself: This may be a read error: a much more frequent sequence differs by one nucleotide. The V gene is TRBV7-9, the J gene TRBJ2-1, with 7 bases identical to TRBD1. CDR1 is SEHNR and CDR2 is FQNEAQ in the germline V gene (reference sequence). The CDR3 sequence is 15 residues long. The CDR3 loop reads CARSLEVRGTNEQFF. Here the CDR3 DNA reads TGTGCCCGCAGCTTAGAGGTCAGGGGGACAAATGAGCAGTTCTTC.

V and J are TRBV24-1 and TRBJ2-7; D is possibly TRBD1 or TRBD2 (5 bases each). Deletions cut 4 bases from V and 0 bases from J, with 6 bases between. CDR1 KGHDR and CDR2 SFDVKD come from the germline V gene. This CDR3 is built from 13 residues. The CDR3 nucleotides are TGTGCCACCAGTGAAGGGACCTCCTACGAGCAGTACTTC. Residues: CATSEGTSYEQYF.

This clonotype was seen a handful of times. This may arise from a read error, as a much more abundant clone is one base away. The rearrangement joins TRBV18 to TRBJ2-3; D not certain. CDR1 KGHSH and CDR2 LQKENI come from the germline V gene. This CDR3 comprises 15 residues. V was clipped by 2 bases and J by 2 bases, with 11 bases between them. Written as DNA, the CDR3 is TGTGCCAGCTCACCAATGCCGACCCACACAGATACGCAGTATTTT. Protein sequence: CASSPMPTHTDTQYF.

This clonotype was observed at least ten times. The genes are TRBV5-4 and TRBJ2-3; D is possibly TRBD1 (5 bases). CDR3 length: 18 residues. Per germline, CDR1 SGHNT and CDR2 YYREEE (reference sequence). Trimming pared 0 bases from V and 0 bases from J, leaving 17 bases between. The CDR3 sequence is CASSLGRTGFFSTDTQYF. In nucleotides, the CDR3 is TGTGCCAGCAGCTTGGGGCGCACAGGATTCTTCAGCACAGATACGCAGTATTTT.

The V gene is TRBV20-1, the J gene TRBJ2-3; TRBD2 matches 8 bases. After removal of 0 bases from V and 5 bases from J, the junction contained 10 bases not matched to a gene. The germline V gene encodes CDR1 DFQATT and CDR2 SNEGSKA (reference sequence). The CDR3 is 16 amino acids. The CDR3 region is CSARDFLAGGIDTQYF. Here the CDR3 DNA reads TGCAGTGCTAGAGATTTTCTGGCGGGAGGCATAGATACGCAGTATTTT.

This clonotype was observed a few times. The chain is built from TRBV12-3 or TRBV12-4 and TRBJ1-1; no clear D gene. Deletions cut 1 base from V and 5 bases from J, with 8 bases between. CDR3 length equals 13 residues. The chain's CDR3 is CASSLVWRTEAFF. The CDR3, as DNA: TGTGCCAGCAGTTTAGTTTGGAGAACTGAAGCTTTCTTT.

This clonotype came up many times. The gene calls are TRBV28 and TRBJ2-2; TRBD1 aligns across 7 bases. Germline assignment: CDR1 MDHEN and CDR2 SYDVKM. The CDR3 is 13 amino acids. The CDR3 bases are TGTGCTACGAGGGGGCGGAACACCGGGGAGCTGTTTTTT. This gives the protein CATRGRNTGELFF.

The chain joins TRBV7-6 to TRBJ2-7; possibly TRBD1 for D (6 bases). The germline V gene encodes CDR1 SGHVS and CDR2 FNYEAQ. The ends were cut back, 1 base at V and 6 bases at J, with 16 bases in the middle. This CDR3 is 15 amino acids long. CDR3 sequence: CASSLGQALGFEQYF. Written as DNA, the CDR3 is TGTGCCAGCAGCTTAGGACAGGCCCTCGGTTTCGAGCAGTACTTC.

This clonotype was seen ten or more times. The genes are TRBV2 and TRBJ1-5; TRBD1 matches at 8 bases. The V segment lost 5 bases and the J segment 7 bases; nucleotides outside the gene matches: 7. The CDR3 sequence is 14 residues long. Looked up from germline, CDR1 is SNHLY and CDR2 is FYNNEI. In DNA form, the CDR3 reads TGTGCCAGCAGTACAGGGGGGTACCGGCAGCCCCAGCATTTT. Translated, it gives CASSTGGYRQPQHF. Supplemented by reference TRBV2 and TRBJ1-5, the full variable domain reads EPEVTQTPSHQVTQMGQEVILRCVPISNHLYFYWYRQILGQKVEFLVSFYNNEISEKSEIFDDQFSVERPDGSNFTLKIRSTKLEDSAMYFCASSTGGYRQPQHFGDGTRLSIL.

This clonotype was seen at least ten times. The V gene is TRBV24-1, the J gene TRBJ2-5; D gene ambiguous. V was pared by 4 bases and J by 1 base, with 3 bases between. Germline-derived CDR1 and CDR2 are KGHDR and SFDVKD. The CDR3 has 12 amino acids. The CDR3 region has the DNA TGTGCCACCAGTGACGTCCAAGAGACCCAGTACTTC. Translation gives CATSDVQETQYF.

This clonotype showed up many times. This sequence joins TRBV18 and TRBJ1-5; maybe TRBD1 (6 bases). The CDR3 has 12 amino acids. V was cut by 6 bases and J by 7 bases, with 10 bases left in between. Germline loops: CDR1 KGHSH, CDR2 LQKENI. The CDR3 nucleotides are TGTGCCAGCTCCGGACAGTCCCAGCCCCAGCATTTT. Translated: CASSGQSQPQHF.

This clonotype was detected ten times or more. V and J are TRBV6-5 and TRBJ1-6; D uncertain. CDR1 is MNHEY and CDR2 is SVGAGI in the germline V gene. The CDR3 consists of 15 residues. Deletions cut 7 bases from V and 8 bases from J, with 18 bases between. CDR3 DNA: TGTGCCAGCATACCCATTGCGGGAAGGGATTCACCCCTCCACTTT. Translating it yields CASIPIAGRDSPLHF.

This clonotype was counted at least ten times. The genes are TRBV7-9 and TRBJ2-3; 14 nucleotides agree with TRBD2. CDR3 size: 19 residues. Trimming cost V 5 bases and J 4 bases; bases outside gene matches: 14. Germline values: CDR1 SEHNR, CDR2 FQNEAQ (reference sequence). In nucleotides, the CDR3 is TGTGCCAGCAGCCCTACCCGAGGGACTAGCGGGAGAAGCGCAGATACGCAGTATTTT. This codes for CASSPTRGTSGRSADTQYF.

This clonotype was found many times. J is TRBJ1-2 and V is TRBV6-4, with D perhaps TRBD1 (5 bases). Germline V gene lookup returns CDR1 MRHNA and CDR2 SNTAGT. The CDR3 runs 14 residues. Trimming pared 9 bases from V and 6 bases from J, leaving 20 bases between. CDR3 amino acids: CARETGYKSDGYTF. The CDR3 DNA is TGTGCCAGGGAAACAGGCTACAAGAGCGATGGCTACACCTTC.

This clonotype was observed a handful of times. This chain uses TRBV4-3 with TRBJ1-1; tentative D call: TRBD1 (6 bases). The V end was cut by 2 bases, the J end by 1 base, with 17 bases between. Germline loops: CDR1 LGHNA, CDR2 YSLEER. The CDR3 contains 17 residues. The CDR3 is CASSQWGLGGSNTEAFF. The CDR3 region has the DNA TGCGCCAGCAGCCAATGGGGGCTTGGGGGTTCGAACACTGAAGCTTTCTTT.

In the case of this clonotype: A read error may be the cause here, since a much bigger clone is one base away. A read error is likely, as this CDR3 ends without the conserved phenylalanine or tryptophan. The rearrangement uses TRBV28 and TRBJ2-7; TRBD2 matches 10 bases. CDR1 is MDHEN and CDR2 is SYDVKM in the germline V gene. The CDR3 consists of 14 residues. The V and J ends lost 3 bases and 9 bases, in that order; junction bases with no gene match: 8. The CDR3, as DNA: TGTGCCAGCAGTTTGCAGCGGGAGGGCTATCGGCAGTACCTC. Its translation: CASSLQREGYRQYL.

This clonotype occurred many times. The chain combines TRBV9 with TRBJ2-3; tentative D call: TRBD2 (5 bases). This CDR3 has 17 residues. CDR1 and CDR2 from the germline V gene are SGDLS and YYNGEE. With 4 bases removed from V and 0 bases from J, the gap between germline ends came to 18 bases. The CDR3 spells CASSPISGGASTDTQYF. The DNA of the CDR3 is TGTGCCAGCAGCCCCATAAGCGGCGGAGCCAGCACAGATACGCAGTATTTT.

Details on this clonotype: Given a much more abundant clone one base away, this may be a read error. This chain uses TRBV6-5 with TRBJ2-5, with D hard to call. The CDR3 extends over 13 amino acids. The germline CDR1 and CDR2 sequences are MNHEY and SVGAGI. For the CDR3, the DNA is TGTGCCAACAGTTACTCCTGGGAAGAGACCCAGTACTTC. Encoded protein: CANSYSWEETQYF.

The table lists this clonotype with many counts. The CDR3 DNA sequence: TGTGCCAGCAGTAACCATCCTTCGGGGGGCCTGTTGGAGCAGTACTTC. Translated: CASSNHPSGGLLEQYF. V and J are TRBV6-5 and TRBJ2-7, with D maybe TRBD2 (7 bases). V was pared by 5 bases and J by 7 bases, with 24 bases between. CDR1 and CDR2 (germline): MNHEY, SVGAGI. This CDR3 spans 16 amino acids.

Concerning this clonotype: One junction end does not reproduce the germline sequence, and a read error may be involved. The rearrangement links TRBV4-1 to TRBJ2-1; 12 positions match TRBD1. Germline CDR1 MGHRA, CDR2 YSYEKL. The CDR3 has 16 residues. The CDR3 DNA reads TGCGCCAGCAGCCACGGGACAGGGGGCTTCTACAATGAGCAGCTCTTC. Its protein is CASSHGTGGFYNEQLF.

CDR3 protein: CAISDNARTSGAQETQYF. In DNA, the CDR3 is TGTGCCATCAGTGACAACGCCCGGACTAGCGGGGCCCAGGAGACCCAGTACTTC. The V and J genes are TRBV10-3 and TRBJ2-5, with 12 nucleotides matching TRBD2. Looked up from germline, CDR1 is ENHRY and CDR2 is SYGVKD. Losses at the gene ends were 3 bases for V and 5 bases for J; bases not matched to a gene: 13. The CDR3 runs to 18 residues.

Comment on this clonotype: With a much larger clone just one base away, this may be a read error. The chain combines TRBV7-9 with TRBJ2-7; D uncertain. This CDR3 comprises 16 residues. Deletions cut 4 bases from V and 11 bases from J, with 27 bases between. CDR1 and CDR2 (germline): SEHNR, FQNEAQ (reference sequence). The CDR3 DNA reads TGTGCCAGCAGCTCTACTTCCGACACGGATATCCCTGGGGAGTACTTC. Protein product: CASSSTSDTDIPGEYF.